Listed below are T cell receptor beta chains from one sample, sequenced in a study of monozygotic twins with inflammatory bowel disease. TCRdb re-called the 5' RACE reads; one entry per CDR3 protein, DNA not given. This sample's table reports approximately 150,000 distinct CDR3 sequences. Sequencing was performed on blood. These receptors all come from a human donor with ulcerative colitis or Crohn's disease, or a healthy co-twin of an affected twin (not recorded which). The CDR3 runs from the conserved cysteine through the conserved F or W.

v_gene	j_gene	CDR3aa
TRBV6-2/TRBV6-3	TRBJ1-2	CASSSNYGYTF
TRBV4-1	TRBJ2-1	CASSQDQGLAGGYNEQFF
TRBV27	TRBJ2-2	CASSTLPQDTGELFF
TRBV6-4	TRBJ2-1	CASSGGYNEQFF
TRBV6-1	TRBJ1-3	CASSEIDTRGNTIYF
TRBV19	TRBJ2-1	CASSIHNEQFF
TRBV7-2	TRBJ1-2	CASSLGSLYGYTF
TRBV4-1	TRBJ1-5	CASSQDWAGQPQHF
TRBV7-3	TRBJ2-1	CASSFQGGGLYNEQFF
TRBV5-1	TRBJ2-7	CASSLDPYLAEQYF
TRBV5-1	TRBJ2-7	CASSFLGGASYEQYF
TRBV7-2	TRBJ2-1	CASSLVTGPEADEQFF
TRBV6-2/TRBV6-3	TRBJ1-2	CASSPAGGSYGYTF
TRBV3-1	TRBJ2-7	CASSQDFGTGKKTYEQYF
TRBV28	TRBJ2-5	CASSLGRGPKQESQYF
TRBV6-1	TRBJ2-5	CASSETLLETQYF
TRBV5-5	TRBJ2-3	CASSFDRGRGPDTQYF
TRBV5-1	TRBJ2-1	CASSWWGSEQFF
TRBV15	TRBJ2-1	CATSLDGGSYNEQFF
TRBV12-3/TRBV12-4	TRBJ2-2	CASRPGQNTGELFF
TRBV12-3/TRBV12-4	TRBJ1-5	CASSLQQGYSNQPQHF
TRBV7-7	TRBJ2-1	CASSPMTVGEQFF
TRBV11-2	TRBJ1-1	CASSRETNSLNTEAFF
TRBV6-5	TRBJ2-6	CASSYRDGFPSGANVLTF
TRBV20-1	TRBJ2-3	CSARGTSGTTDTQYF
TRBV20-1	TRBJ1-1	CSAQLRGGSAEAFF
TRBV27	TRBJ2-7	CASSIYRGGEQYF
TRBV20-1	TRBJ2-5	CSARDRSGYETQYF
TRBV27	TRBJ1-2	CASSPHPGQGQVEGYTF
TRBV9	TRBJ2-7	CASSVLPTSGDYEQYF
TRBV7-2	TRBJ2-1	CASSLQAGGPRNEQFF
TRBV5-1	TRBJ2-2	CASSLETGWRELFF
TRBV7-9	TRBJ2-7	CASSLDMAALRQYF
TRBV29-1	TRBJ1-4	CSVQGAAEKLFF
TRBV7-2	TRBJ2-3	CASSLVSQSDTQYF
TRBV7-7	TRBJ2-5	CASSFSREETQYF
TRBV6-2/TRBV6-3	TRBJ2-7	CASSSGQGTLHEQYF